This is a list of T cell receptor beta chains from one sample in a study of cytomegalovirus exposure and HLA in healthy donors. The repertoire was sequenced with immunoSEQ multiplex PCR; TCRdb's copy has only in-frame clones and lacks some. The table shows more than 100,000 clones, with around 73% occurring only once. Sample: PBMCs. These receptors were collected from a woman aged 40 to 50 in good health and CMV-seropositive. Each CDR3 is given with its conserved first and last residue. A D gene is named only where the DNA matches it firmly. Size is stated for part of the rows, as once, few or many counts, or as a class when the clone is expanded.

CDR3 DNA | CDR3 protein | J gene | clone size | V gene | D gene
TGTGCCAGCAGCCTTCAACTAGCGGCTTACAATGAGCAGTTCTTC | CASSLQLAAYNEQFF | TRBJ2-1 | . | TRBV7-9 | TRBD2
TGTGCCAGCAGTTACTCTCCTAGCGGGGTAGGAGATACGCAGTATTTT | CASSYSPSGVGDTQYF | TRBJ2-3 | few | TRBV6-5 | TRBD2
TGTGCCAGCAGTGAGGACAGGGAAAGCAAAAACATTCAGTACTTC | CASSEDRESKNIQYF | TRBJ2-4 | . | TRBV6-1 | TRBD1
TGTGCCTCTATCCCCTCGGGTGAAGACTCCACTGAAGCTTTCTTT | CASIPSGEDSTEAFF | TRBJ1-1 | . | TRBV19 | .
TGTGCCAGCAGCGCACAGGGTACGCAGCCCCAGCATTTT | CASSAQGTQPQHF | TRBJ1-5 | few | TRBV6-1 | .
TGTGCCAGCAGCTTTCTCGACAGGGGGTTAAAGCACCTCCACTTT | CASSFLDRGLKHLHF | TRBJ1-6 | once | TRBV5-4 | TRBD1
TGTGCCAGCAGTTACAGGGGATGGGAGACCCAGTACTTC | CASSYRGWETQYF | TRBJ2-5 | once | TRBV6-5 | .
TGTGCCAGCAGTTACGGAGCCAGCACCGGGGAGCTGTTTTTT | CASSYGASTGELFF | TRBJ2-2 | . | TRBV6-5 | .
TGTGCCATCAGTGAGCCGACAGCAACTAATGAAAAACTGTTTTTT | CAISEPTATNEKLFF | TRBJ1-4 | few | TRBV10-3 | .
TGTGCCAGCAGCCAAGGGGGCAGCAAAAGTGAAAAACTGTTTTTT | CASSQGGSKSEKLFF | TRBJ1-4 | . | TRBV4-2 | .
TGTGCCAGCAGTGAATATGCAGGGGGCGGCGGTCAGCCCCAGCATTTT | CASSEYAGGGGQPQHF | TRBJ1-5 | few | TRBV6-1 | TRBD1
TGCGCCAGCAGCTTGGCGACGACGGGGGGTGTAAATTCACCCCTCCACTTT | CASSLATTGGVNSPLHF | TRBJ1-6 | . | TRBV5-1 | .
TGTGCCAGCAGCCCCCGAGGAACAGAGACCCAGTACTTC | CASSPRGTETQYF | TRBJ2-5 | . | TRBV5-4 | .
TGTGCCAGCAGCCCCGGGGCCCTAGCGGGGGGGCTTGAGCAGTTCTTC | CASSPGALAGGLEQFF | TRBJ2-1 | . | TRBV7-2 | TRBD2
TGCAGCGTTGTTGGGGACAGCACTTCAACTAATGAAAAACTGTTTTTT | CSVVGDSTSTNEKLFF | TRBJ1-4 | . | TRBV29-1 | TRBD1
TGTGCCAGCAGCTTATATGACAACTCCTACGAGCAGTACTTC | CASSLYDNSYEQYF | TRBJ2-7 | . | TRBV7-9 | .
TGTGCCAGCAGCTTAGCTCCGGGACTCGCCTACGAGCAGTACTTC | CASSLAPGLAYEQYF | TRBJ2-7 | . | TRBV11-2 | .
TGTGCCAGCAAGGCGGGGACAGCTTCTTCTAGCACAGATACGCAGTATTTT | CASKAGTASSSTDTQYF | TRBJ2-3 | . | TRBV2 | .
TGTGCCAGCAGCTCCGCTAGTTGGCAGGGGGCCAGCACAGATACGCAGTATTTT | CASSSASWQGASTDTQYF | TRBJ2-3 | . | TRBV5-4 | TRBD1
TGTGCCAGCAGTTATCACGCAACGGGAGAGGGGGCTTTCTTT | CASSYHATGEGAFF | TRBJ1-1 | . | TRBV6-5 | .
TGTGCCAGCTCATTACAGGGTAACACTGAAGCTTTCTTT | CASSLQGNTEAFF | TRBJ1-1 | . | TRBV18 | .
TGCAGCGTTGACGGGGGACAGGGGATCGGCTACACCTTC | CSVDGGQGIGYTF | TRBJ1-2 | few | TRBV29-1 | TRBD1
TGTGCCAGTAGAGCCGACTCAAACACTGAAGCTTTCTTT | CASRADSNTEAFF | TRBJ1-1 | . | TRBV19 | .
TGTGCCAGCAGCTTTGGTGTTCTCGGGGATACGCAGTATTTT | CASSFGVLGDTQYF | TRBJ2-3 | . | TRBV7-8 | .
TGTGCTAGTGGGGCAGGGGTTAACACTGAAGCTTTCTTT | CASGAGVNTEAFF | TRBJ1-1 | . | TRBV12-5 | .
TGTGCCAGCAGCCGCCGGGACACACCCCCCCACGAGCAGTACTTC | CASSRRDTPPHEQYF | TRBJ2-7 | . | TRBV5-6 | .
TGTGCCAGCAGCGGCCGGAGGAACACTGAAGCTTTCTTT | CASSGRRNTEAFF | TRBJ1-1 | . | TRBV11-2 | .
TGTGCCAGCAGTTACGGACATGGAGGGGATGGCTACACCTTC | CASSYGHGGDGYTF | TRBJ1-2 | . | TRBV6-5 | .
TGTGCCAGCAGCTTGGGCATGAACACTGAAGCTTTCTTT | CASSLGMNTEAFF | TRBJ1-1 | . | TRBV7-6 | .
TGTGCCAGCAGTCAAGACAGGGGGTATGGCTACACCTTC | CASSQDRGYGYTF | TRBJ1-2 | . | TRBV6-5 | TRBD1
TGTGCCAGCAGTGATTCTCGACTAGCGGGGGACGAGCAGTACTTC | CASSDSRLAGDEQYF | TRBJ2-7 | . | TRBV2 | TRBD2
TGCAGCACCTCGCAGGGTGGCGAGCAGTACTTC | CSTSQGGEQYF | TRBJ2-7 | . | TRBV29-1 | .
TGTGCCAGCAGCACCTCAGGGGGAACTAATGAAAAACTGTTTTTT | CASSTSGGTNEKLFF | TRBJ1-4 | . | TRBV7-9 | TRBD1
TGTGCCAGCAGCGTAAGGGGCAGGATGGGGCAAGAGACCCAGTACTTC | CASSVRGRMGQETQYF | TRBJ2-5 | . | TRBV9 | .
TGTGCCAGCAGCTTAGCGGGAAGACAGGGGAGCTATGGCTACACCTTC | CASSLAGRQGSYGYTF | TRBJ1-2 | . | TRBV7-6 | TRBD1
TGTGCCAGCAGCTTACTAGCGGGGGCCTATAATGAGCAGTTCTTC | CASSLLAGAYNEQFF | TRBJ2-1 | once | TRBV7-9 | TRBD2
TGTGCCAGCAGCTTAATCCGACAGGGGACCGACAATGAGCAGTTCTTC | CASSLIRQGTDNEQFF | TRBJ2-1 | . | TRBV11-1 | TRBD1
TGTGCCAGCAGTGGGACAGGGACGGTCTACGAGCAGTACTTC | CASSGTGTVYEQYF | TRBJ2-7 | . | TRBV6-1 | TRBD1
TGTGCCAGCACAAAAGGGGACACCGGGGAGCTGTTTTTT | CASTKGDTGELFF | TRBJ2-2 | . | TRBV7-9 | .
TGTGCCAGCAGGCCACAGGGGGAGGGCCGCAACTATGGCTACACCTTC | CASRPQGEGRNYGYTF | TRBJ1-2 | . | TRBV7-9 | TRBD1
TGTGCCAGCAGTTTATCGCAGATTGAAAAACTGTTTTTT | CASSLSQIEKLFF | TRBJ1-4 | . | TRBV27 | .
TGTGCCAGTAGTATAGACGACAGCTCTGGAAACACCATATATTTT | CASSIDDSSGNTIYF | TRBJ1-3 | few | TRBV19 | .
TGCGCCAGCAGCCAAGATTTAGGGGGGGGAACTGAAGCTTTCTTT | CASSQDLGGGTEAFF | TRBJ1-1 | . | TRBV4-3 | .
TGCGCCAGCAGTCACCAGACAGGGGGGCAAGAGACCCAGTACTTC | CASSHQTGGQETQYF | TRBJ2-5 | . | TRBV23-1 | TRBD1
TGTGCCAGCAGCCCCGGACAGCTCTATGGCTACACCTTC | CASSPGQLYGYTF | TRBJ1-2 | . | TRBV5-6 | .
TGTGCCAGCAGCTTAGAGGGGCCAAATCAGCCCCAGCATTTT | CASSLEGPNQPQHF | TRBJ1-5 | . | TRBV7-9 | .
TGTGCCAGCAGCGTAGATCCGGGACTGCGTGAAAAACTGTTTTTT | CASSVDPGLREKLFF | TRBJ1-4 | . | TRBV9 | .
TGCGCCAGCAGCGACAGGCGGAATTCACCCCTCCACTTT | CASSDRRNSPLHF | TRBJ1-6 | . | TRBV10-2 | .
TGTGCCAGCAGCTCACTAGCGGGGGGGCTTAATGAGCAGTTCTTC | CASSSLAGGLNEQFF | TRBJ2-1 | . | TRBV7-3 | TRBD2
TGTGCCAGCAGTGCCCAAAGAGACAGGGGGCGATCGACAGAGACCCAGTACTTC | CASSAQRDRGRSTETQYF | TRBJ2-5 | . | TRBV25-1 | TRBD1